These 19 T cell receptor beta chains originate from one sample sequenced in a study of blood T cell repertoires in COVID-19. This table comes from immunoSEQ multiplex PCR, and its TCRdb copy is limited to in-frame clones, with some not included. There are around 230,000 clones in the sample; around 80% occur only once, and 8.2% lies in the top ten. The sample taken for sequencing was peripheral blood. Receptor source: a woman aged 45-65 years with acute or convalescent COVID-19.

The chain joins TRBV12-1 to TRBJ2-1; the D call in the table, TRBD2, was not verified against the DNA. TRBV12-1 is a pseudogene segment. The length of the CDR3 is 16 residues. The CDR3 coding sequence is TGTGCCAGCAGCTTACCCGGGACTACGACTAGGGGTGAGCAGTTCTTC. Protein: CASSLPGTTTRGEQFF.

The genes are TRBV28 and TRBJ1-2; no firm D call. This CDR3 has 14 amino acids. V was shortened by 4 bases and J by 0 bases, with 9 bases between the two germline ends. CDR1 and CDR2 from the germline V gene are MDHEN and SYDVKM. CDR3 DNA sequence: TGTGCCAGCAGTTCGCCGACAACTAACTATGGCTACACCTTC. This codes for CASSSPTTNYGYTF.

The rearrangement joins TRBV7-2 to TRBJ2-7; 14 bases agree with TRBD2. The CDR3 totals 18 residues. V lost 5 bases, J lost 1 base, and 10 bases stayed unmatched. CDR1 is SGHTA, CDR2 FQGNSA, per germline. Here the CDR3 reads CASSPLPRLAGGSYEQYF. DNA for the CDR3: TGTGCCAGCAGCCCACTACCCCGACTAGCGGGAGGGTCCTACGAGCAGTACTTC.

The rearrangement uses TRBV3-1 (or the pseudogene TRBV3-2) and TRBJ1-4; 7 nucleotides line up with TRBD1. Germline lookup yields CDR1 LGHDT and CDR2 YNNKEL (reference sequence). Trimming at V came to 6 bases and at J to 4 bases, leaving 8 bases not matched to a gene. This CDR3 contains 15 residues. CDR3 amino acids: CASSLTGAGNEKLFF. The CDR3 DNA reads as TGTGCCAGCAGTCTTACAGGGGCGGGTAATGAAAAACTGTTTTTT.

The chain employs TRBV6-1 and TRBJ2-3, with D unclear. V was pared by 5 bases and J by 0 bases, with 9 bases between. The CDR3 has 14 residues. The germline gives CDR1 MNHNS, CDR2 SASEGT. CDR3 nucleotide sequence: TGTGCCAGCAGTCTTATTTCCAGCACAGATACGCAGTATTTT. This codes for CASSLISSTDTQYF.

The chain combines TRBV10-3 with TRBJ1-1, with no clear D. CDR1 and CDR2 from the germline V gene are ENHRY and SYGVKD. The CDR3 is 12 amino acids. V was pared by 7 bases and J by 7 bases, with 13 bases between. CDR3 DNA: TGTGCCATCATGCAGGACTCCAGTGAAGCTTTCTTT. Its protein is CAIMQDSSEAFF.

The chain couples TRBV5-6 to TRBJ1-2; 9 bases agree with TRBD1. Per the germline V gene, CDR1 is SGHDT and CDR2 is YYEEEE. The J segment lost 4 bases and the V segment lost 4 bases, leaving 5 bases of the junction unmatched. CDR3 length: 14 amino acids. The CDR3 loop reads CASSPDRGGYGYTF. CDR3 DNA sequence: TGTGCCAGCAGCCCGGACAGGGGCGGCTATGGCTACACCTTC.

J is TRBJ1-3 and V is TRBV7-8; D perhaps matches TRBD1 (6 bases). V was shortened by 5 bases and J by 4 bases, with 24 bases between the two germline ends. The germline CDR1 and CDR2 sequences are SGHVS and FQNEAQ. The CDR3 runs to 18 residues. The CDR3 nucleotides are TGTGCCAGCAGCGAGGGACAAATTTTCAGAAGCTCCGGAAACACCATATATTTT. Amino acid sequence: CASSEGQIFRSSGNTIYF.

The CDR3 DNA is TGTGCCAGCAGCCTGAACGTGGGGGGATATGGCTACACCTTC. Translated, it gives CASSLNVGGYGYTF. The rearrangement uses TRBV7-2 and TRBJ1-2; possible D gene TRBD1, 5 bases. V lost 5 bases and J 5 bases, leaving 15 bases between the germline ends. In germline, CDR1 is SGHTA, CDR2 FQGNSA. CDR3 length: 14 amino acids.

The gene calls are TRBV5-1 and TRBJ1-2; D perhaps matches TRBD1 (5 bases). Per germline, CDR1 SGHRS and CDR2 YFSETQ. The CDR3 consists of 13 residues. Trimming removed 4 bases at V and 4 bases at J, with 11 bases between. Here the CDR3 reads CASSPGTGYGYTF. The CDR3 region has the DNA TGCGCCAGCAGCCCCGGGACTGGCTATGGCTACACCTTC.

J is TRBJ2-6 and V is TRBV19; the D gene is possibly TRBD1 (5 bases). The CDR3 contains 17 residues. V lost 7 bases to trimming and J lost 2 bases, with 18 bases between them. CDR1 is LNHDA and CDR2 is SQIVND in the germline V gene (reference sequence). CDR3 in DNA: TGTGCCAGTACCCCAGGGTGGCCCCTTACTGGGGCCAACGTCCTGACTTTC. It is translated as CASTPGWPLTGANVLTF.

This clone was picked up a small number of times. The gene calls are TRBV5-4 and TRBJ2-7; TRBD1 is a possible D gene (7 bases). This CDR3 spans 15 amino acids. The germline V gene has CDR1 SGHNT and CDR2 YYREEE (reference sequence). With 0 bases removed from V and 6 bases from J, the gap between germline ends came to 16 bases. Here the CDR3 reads CASSLDARQGLEQYF. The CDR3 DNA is TGTGCCAGCAGCTTGGATGCACGACAGGGACTCGAGCAGTACTTC.

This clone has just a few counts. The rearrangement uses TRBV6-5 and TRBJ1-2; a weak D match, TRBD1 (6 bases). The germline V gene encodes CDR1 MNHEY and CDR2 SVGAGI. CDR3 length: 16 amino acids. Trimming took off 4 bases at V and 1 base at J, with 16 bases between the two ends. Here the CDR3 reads CASSSPRGAGNYGYTF. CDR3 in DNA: TGTGCCAGCAGTTCCCCTCGGGGGGCTGGTAACTATGGCTACACCTTC.

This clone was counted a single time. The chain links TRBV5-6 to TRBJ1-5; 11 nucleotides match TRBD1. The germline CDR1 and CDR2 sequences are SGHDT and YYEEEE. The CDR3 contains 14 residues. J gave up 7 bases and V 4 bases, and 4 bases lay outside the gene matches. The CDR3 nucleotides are TGTGCCAGCAGCACCGGACAGGGGGCCCAGCCCCAGCATTTT. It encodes CASSTGQGAQPQHF.

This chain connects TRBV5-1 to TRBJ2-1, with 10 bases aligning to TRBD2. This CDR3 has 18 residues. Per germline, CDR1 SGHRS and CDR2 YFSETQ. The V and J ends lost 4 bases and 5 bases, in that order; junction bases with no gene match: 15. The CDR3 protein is CASSKPSPAGGPDNEQFF. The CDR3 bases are TGCGCCAGCAGCAAACCTTCTCCAGCGGGAGGGCCGGACAATGAGCAGTTCTTC. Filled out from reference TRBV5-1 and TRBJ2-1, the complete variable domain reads KAGVTQTPRYLIKTRGQQVTLSCSPISGHRSVSWYQQTPGQGLQFLFEYFSETQRNKGNFPGRFSGRQFSNSRSEMNVSTLELGDSALYLCASSKPSPAGGPDNEQFFGPGTRLTVL.

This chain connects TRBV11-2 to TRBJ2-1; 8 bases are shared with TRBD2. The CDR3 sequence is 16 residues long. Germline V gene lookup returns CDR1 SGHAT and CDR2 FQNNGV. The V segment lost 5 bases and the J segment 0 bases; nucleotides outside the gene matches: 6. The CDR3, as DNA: TGTGCCAGCAGCCGTTCCGGGACTAGCTCCTACAATGAGCAGTTCTTC. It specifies CASSRSGTSSYNEQFF.

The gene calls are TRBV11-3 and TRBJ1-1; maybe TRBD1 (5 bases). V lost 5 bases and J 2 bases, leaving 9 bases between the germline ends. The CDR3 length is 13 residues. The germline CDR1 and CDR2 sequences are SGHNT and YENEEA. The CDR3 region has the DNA TGTGCCAGCAGCGCACAGGATAACACTGAAGCTTTCTTT. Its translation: CASSAQDNTEAFF.

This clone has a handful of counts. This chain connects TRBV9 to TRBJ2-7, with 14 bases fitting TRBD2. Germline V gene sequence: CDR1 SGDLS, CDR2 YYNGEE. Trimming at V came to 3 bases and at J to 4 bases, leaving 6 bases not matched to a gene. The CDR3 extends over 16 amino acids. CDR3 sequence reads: CASSETGTSGSYEQYF. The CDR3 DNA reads TGTGCCAGCAGCGAAACAGGGACTAGCGGGAGTTACGAGCAGTACTTC.

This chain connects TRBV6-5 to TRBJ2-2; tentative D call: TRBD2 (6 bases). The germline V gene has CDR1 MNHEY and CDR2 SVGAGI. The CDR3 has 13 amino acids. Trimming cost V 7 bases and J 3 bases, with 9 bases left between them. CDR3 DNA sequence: TGTGCCAGCACCGGAGGGTACACCGGGGAGCTGTTTTTT. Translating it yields CASTGGYTGELFF.